Presented here are 32 T cell receptor beta chains from one specimen sequenced in a study of CD8+ T cells in alopecia areata. RNA extraction was followed by reverse transcription into cDNA, which acted as the sequencing template. Some clones are missing from TCRdb's copy, which holds only in-frame ones; the method was immunoSEQ multiplex PCR. The data hold about 190,000 clones, with around 64% observed a single time. Treatment described: oral pan-JAK inhibitor, 5-10 mg twice daily. The specimen comprised CD4+ T cells sorted from blood, sampled around week 47, from a patient treated with tofacitinib. The receptors stem from a human donor with alopecia areata.

J is TRBJ1-2 and V is TRBV5-1; a weak D match, TRBD1 (6 bases). Germline V lookup: CDR1 SGHRS, CDR2 YFSETQ. CDR3 length equals 14 residues. V was cut by 0 bases and J by 8 bases, with 14 bases left in between. The CDR3 protein is CASSLVITGNGYTF. In DNA, the CDR3 is TGCGCCAGCAGCTTGGTGATCACAGGGAACGGCTACACCTTC.

J is TRBJ2-3 and V is TRBV7-3; D remains ambiguous. CDR3 size: 14 residues. Trimming removed 5 bases at V and 2 bases at J, with 11 bases between. CDR1 and CDR2 (germline): SGHTA, FQGTGA. DNA of the CDR3: TGTGCCAGCAGCCCGAGGACGGCCACAGATACGCAGTATTTT. Amino acids: CASSPRTATDTQYF.

The rearrangement uses TRBV30 and TRBJ1-6; TRBD1 agrees at 8 bases. Trimming took 2 bases from V and 8 from J; bases not matched to a gene: 8. CDR3 length equals 15 residues. Germline values: CDR1 GTSNPN, CDR2 SVGIG (reference sequence). The CDR3 protein is CAWSRIGQGDSPLHF. The CDR3 coding sequence is TGTGCCTGGAGTCGAATCGGACAGGGAGATTCACCCCTCCACTTT.

Many counts were recorded for this clone. The chain is built from TRBV15 and TRBJ2-1, with D perhaps given as TRBD1 or TRBD2 (5 bases each). Trimming took off 0 bases at V and 1 base at J, with 10 bases between the two ends. The germline CDR1 and CDR2 sequences are LNHNV and YYDKDF (reference sequence). The CDR3 has 16 residues. CDR3 bases: TGTGCCACCAGCAGAGACGGGGCTGGGTCCTACAATGAGCAGTTCTTC. This gives the protein CATSRDGAGSYNEQFF.

There are a few counts of this clone. The V and J genes are TRBV29-1 and TRBJ1-1; a weak D match, TRBD1 (6 bases). V was pared by 4 bases and J by 9 bases, with 24 bases between. This CDR3 has 15 residues. CDR1 is SQVTM and CDR2 is ANQGSEA in the germline V gene. The CDR3 region has the DNA TGCAGCGTTGTAGAAAGGCAGGGGACCTTCTTGAAAGCTTTCTTT. It yields the protein CSVVERQGTFLKAFF.

This clone was seen a few times. The gene calls are TRBV30 and TRBJ2-1; 10 positions agree with TRBD2. Trimming removed 5 bases from V and 6 bases from J; junction bases left unmatched: 10. The CDR3 has 15 amino acids. Germline V gene data show CDR1 as GTSNPN and CDR2 as SVGIG (reference sequence). CDR3 DNA: TGTGCCTGGGCCCTAGGGCTAGCGGGGGTCAATGAGCAGTTCTTC. This codes for CAWALGLAGVNEQFF.

This clone was detected only once. The gene calls are TRBV5-1 and TRBJ2-6; perhaps TRBD2 as D (6 bases). Between the trimmed V and J ends, which lost 0 bases and 0 bases, there was a span of 10 bases. Germline V CDR1 and CDR2: SGHRS, YFSETQ. The CDR3 spans 17 residues. As DNA, the CDR3 is TGCGCCAGCAGCTTGGGGGCGGGGCCCTCTGGGGCCAACGTCCTGACTTTC. As protein: CASSLGAGPSGANVLTF.

The rearrangement uses TRBV7-8 and TRBJ2-3, with TRBD2 matching 8 bases. Unmatched junction bases numbered 2, after V lost 6 bases and J lost 0 bases. Germline V gene sequence: CDR1 SGHVS, CDR2 FQNEAQ. The CDR3 spans 14 residues. As DNA, the CDR3 is TGTGCCAGCAGGCGGGGGGCTAGCACAGATACGCAGTATTTT. Translation gives CASRRGASTDTQYF.

This rearrangement joins TRBV14 to TRBJ2-5, with D possibly matching TRBD2 (5 bases). The CDR3 is 16 residues long. The germline CDR1 and CDR2 sequences are SGHDN and FVKESK. The V and J ends lost 4 bases and 0 bases respectively, with 15 bases between them. In DNA form, the CDR3 reads TGTGCCAGCAGCCCCGAGATAGGGAGTTACCAAGAGACCCAGTACTTC. Residues: CASSPEIGSYQETQYF.

Comment on this clone: Sequence at one end of the junction differs from germline and may be a read error. V gene TRBV19 combines with J gene TRBJ2-5, with D possibly matching TRBD1 (5 bases). The CDR3 has 14 amino acids. The V gene's germline CDR1 is LNHDA and CDR2 SQIVND (reference sequence). CDR3 in DNA: TGTGCCAGTAGTACGACAGTAAACCAAGACACCCAGTACTTC. As protein: CASSTTVNQDTQYF.

Only a few counts were recorded for this clone. This rearrangement joins TRBV6-5 to TRBJ1-1; D gene uncertain. Germline CDR1 MNHEY, CDR2 SVGAGI. Trimming removed 4 bases at V and 9 bases at J, with 9 bases between. This CDR3 contains 11 residues. As DNA, the CDR3 is TGTGCCAGCAGTTGGCGAGACAAAGCTTTCTTT. This sequence encodes CASSWRDKAFF.

The chain joins TRBV30 to TRBJ1-1; 7 nucleotides align to TRBD1. The CDR3 spans 14 residues. J was trimmed by 8 bases and V by 0 bases; bases with no gene match: 9. Germline-derived CDR1 and CDR2 are GTSNPN and SVGIG (reference sequence). CDR3 protein: CAWSVGGKTREAFF. DNA for the CDR3: TGTGCCTGGAGTGTAGGGGGCAAGACAAGGGAAGCTTTCTTT.

V gene TRBV30 combines with J gene TRBJ1-2, with D unresolved. The V end was cut by 2 bases, the J end by 4 bases, with 14 bases between. Germline CDR1 reads GTSNPN; CDR2 reads SVGIG (reference sequence). CDR3 length: 14 amino acids. The CDR3 is CAWSSQNRRYGYTF. The DNA for the CDR3 is TGTGCCTGGAGTAGTCAAAACCGCCGCTATGGCTACACCTTC.

The chain joins TRBV30 to TRBJ1-2, with D hard to call. Trimming took 5 bases from V and 4 from J, leaving 14 bases between them. Germline CDR1 and CDR2: GTSNPN and SVGIG (reference sequence). CDR3 length: 13 residues. The CDR3 region is CAWSLQGGYGYTF. The CDR3 DNA follows: TGTGCCTGGTCACTCCAAGGAGGCTATGGCTACACCTTC.

This clone came up a few times. V gene TRBV10-3 combines with J gene TRBJ2-1; 8 nucleotides match TRBD1. Per germline, CDR1 ENHRY and CDR2 SYGVKD. This CDR3 is 16 amino acids long. V was pared by 3 bases and J by 1 base, with 5 bases of the junction left unmatched. The CDR3 DNA is TGTGCCATCAGTGAAACAACAGGGGGATCCTACAATGAGCAGTTCTTC. This codes for CAISETTGGSYNEQFF.

This rearrangement joins TRBV5-1 to TRBJ1-2; the D is unclear. This CDR3 region has 13 residues. Trimming took off 2 bases at V and 0 bases at J, with 5 bases between the two ends. The germline V gene has CDR1 SGHRS and CDR2 YFSETQ. CDR3 in amino acids: CASSFEANYGYTF. The CDR3 bases are TGCGCCAGCAGCTTTGAGGCTAACTATGGCTACACCTTC.

The chain uses TRBV7-6 and TRBJ2-1, with 7 bases lining up with TRBD2. This CDR3 is built from 17 residues. J was trimmed by 6 bases and V by 5 bases; bases with no gene match: 16. Per germline, CDR1 SGHVS and CDR2 FNYEAQ. CDR3 sequence (DNA): TGTGCCAGCAGCCAGTGGGCTGGGAGGGGAAAACCCAATGAGCAGTTCTTC. Its protein product is CASSQWAGRGKPNEQFF.

The V call is TRBV29-1, the J call TRBJ2-4; D is perhaps TRBD1 (6 bases). The V gene lost 4 bases and the J gene lost 0 bases, with 13 bases spanning the gap. CDR3 length: 15 residues. Germline V gene data show CDR1 as SQVTM and CDR2 as ANQGSEA. DNA of the CDR3: TGCAGCGTTGTCAGGGGATCACTAGCCAAAAACATTCAGTACTTC. This translates into CSVVRGSLAKNIQYF.

This clone was counted a few times. This chain's CDR3 is CATSRDARNIQYF. The CDR3 DNA follows: TGTGCCACCAGCAGAGATGCAAGAAACATTCAGTACTTC. The chain couples TRBV15 to TRBJ2-4; D uncertain. Between the trimmed V and J ends, which lost 0 bases and 6 bases, there was a span of 6 bases. Germline values: CDR1 LNHNV, CDR2 YYDKDF (reference sequence). This CDR3 is built from 13 residues.

The chain combines TRBV6-6 with TRBJ2-7, with a possible D match to TRBD1 (6 bases). The germline gives CDR1 MNHNY, CDR2 SVGAGI (reference sequence). CDR3 size: 14 residues. Deletions cut 11 bases from V and 4 bases from J, with 21 bases between. The CDR3 coding sequence is TGTGCCTCAGCAGGGGCAGGCGCCTCTTACGAGCAGTACTTC. Its translation: CASAGAGASYEQYF.

The gene calls are TRBV5-4 and TRBJ2-1, with 13 bases aligning to TRBD2. The junction had 8 bases not matched to a gene; V was cut back by 4 bases and J by 7 bases. Germline assignment: CDR1 SGHNT and CDR2 YYREEE (reference sequence). The CDR3 has 16 residues. The CDR3 loop reads CASSLEGLAGRNEQFF. The CDR3 nucleotides are TGTGCCAGCAGCCTAGAGGGACTAGCGGGGAGGAATGAGCAGTTCTTC.

The rearrangement joins TRBV5-6 to TRBJ2-3; 7 nucleotides align to TRBD1. V trimming: 4 bases; J trimming: 3 bases; junction bases outside the gene matches: 8. The CDR3 runs to 15 residues. Germline V lookup: CDR1 SGHDT, CDR2 YYEEEE. The CDR3 here is CASSRQGVLTDTQYF. The CDR3 coding sequence is TGTGCCAGCAGCCGCCAGGGGGTGTTAACAGATACGCAGTATTTT.

The sample holds one count of this clone. The V and J genes are TRBV4-2 and TRBJ2-2; D is possibly TRBD2 (5 bases). Germline V lookup: CDR1 LGHNA, CDR2 YNFKEQ. V was cut by 1 base and J by 0 bases, with 12 bases left in between. This CDR3 has 17 residues. CDR3 amino acids: CASSQVPGNANTGELFF. The CDR3 nucleotides are TGTGCCAGCAGCCAAGTCCCCGGGAATGCGAACACCGGGGAGCTGTTTTTT.

This clone was recorded a few times. V gene TRBV10-3 combines with J gene TRBJ2-7; the D gene is possibly TRBD1 (5 bases). The CDR3 contains 12 residues. Trimming removed 2 bases from V and 6 bases from J, with 8 bases in between. Germline V lookup: CDR1 ENHRY, CDR2 SYGVKD. CDR3 region: CAISETGFEQYF. The CDR3 coding sequence is TGTGCCATCAGTGAGACAGGATTCGAGCAGTACTTC.

V and J are TRBV30 and TRBJ2-1, with D unresolved. Trimming took 0 bases from V and 2 from J, leaving 5 bases between them. The germline gives CDR1 GTSNPN, CDR2 SVGIG (reference sequence). The CDR3 totals 13 residues. This chain's CDR3 is CAWSVGAYNEQFF. The CDR3 DNA follows: TGTGCCTGGAGTGTAGGAGCCTACAATGAGCAGTTCTTC.

The chain is built from TRBV19 and TRBJ1-5; D unresolved. Per germline, CDR1 LNHDA and CDR2 SQIVND (reference sequence). Trimming cost V 4 bases and J 7 bases, with 11 bases left between them. The CDR3 is 13 amino acids. CDR3 nucleotides: TGTGCCAGTAGTACGACTTTGGGGCAGCCCCAGCATTTT. Translated, it gives CASSTTLGQPQHF.

This rearrangement joins TRBV20-1 to TRBJ2-7; D not certain. The CDR3 loop spans 11 amino acids. The V gene lost 1 base and the J gene lost 6 bases, with 7 bases spanning the gap. The germline V gene encodes CDR1 DFQATT and CDR2 SNEGSKA (reference sequence). The CDR3 reads CSARGFSEQYF. For the CDR3, the DNA is TGCAGTGCTAGAGGGTTTTCCGAGCAGTACTTC.

The rearrangement links TRBV13 to TRBJ1-2, with 8 bases lining up with TRBD1. J lost 6 bases, V lost 5 bases, and 11 bases had no gene match. The length of the CDR3 is 15 residues. Germline V CDR1 and CDR2: PRHDT, FYEKMQ (reference sequence). The CDR3 reads CASSTLGQGTHGYTF. CDR3 coding DNA: TGTGCCAGCAGCACCCTTGGACAGGGTACCCATGGCTACACCTTC.

V usage is TRBV25-1 and J usage is TRBJ1-4; 7 bases fit TRBD1. Germline CDR1 MGHDK, CDR2 SYGVNS. CDR3 length: 12 residues. J was trimmed by 11 bases and V by 4 bases; bases with no gene match: 4. The CDR3 DNA follows: TGTGCCAGCAGTGGACAGGGTTATAAACTGTTTTTT. Translating gives CASSGQGYKLFF.

The rearrangement joins TRBV9 to TRBJ2-7, with D uncertain. Trimming shortened V by 0 bases and J by 1 base, and 5 bases separated the two germline ends. CDR3 length: 13 amino acids. Germline-derived CDR1 and CDR2 are SGDLS and YYNGEE. For the CDR3, the DNA is TGTGCCAGCAGCGTAGGGGATTCCTACGAGCAGTACTTC. Its translation: CASSVGDSYEQYF. The variable domain in full, completed from reference TRBV9 and TRBJ2-7, reads DSGVTQTPKHLITATGQRVTLRCSPRSGDLSVYWYQQSLDQGLQFLIQYYNGEERAKGNILERFSAQQFPDLHSELNLSSLELGDSALYFCASSVGDSYEQYFGPGTRLTVT.

This clone was found a few times. V usage is TRBV7-2 and J usage is TRBJ1-5; no clear D gene. The V end lost 1 base, the J end lost 6 bases, and 16 bases lay between the germline ends. Per the germline V gene, CDR1 is SGHTA and CDR2 is FQGNSA. This CDR3 has 16 amino acids. The chain's CDR3 is CASSLGGPAGSQPQHF. CDR3 sequence (DNA): TGTGCCAGCAGCTTAGGAGGCCCCGCAGGTAGTCAGCCCCAGCATTTT.

V gene TRBV7-2 combines with J gene TRBJ2-5; D remains unclear. The CDR3 runs to 11 residues. Germline CDR1 reads SGHTA; CDR2 reads FQGNSA. Between the trimmed V and J ends, which lost 1 base and 6 bases, there was a span of 3 bases. The CDR3 nucleotides are TGTGCCAGCAGCTTAGGTCAGACCCAGTACTTC. Translation gives CASSLGQTQYF.